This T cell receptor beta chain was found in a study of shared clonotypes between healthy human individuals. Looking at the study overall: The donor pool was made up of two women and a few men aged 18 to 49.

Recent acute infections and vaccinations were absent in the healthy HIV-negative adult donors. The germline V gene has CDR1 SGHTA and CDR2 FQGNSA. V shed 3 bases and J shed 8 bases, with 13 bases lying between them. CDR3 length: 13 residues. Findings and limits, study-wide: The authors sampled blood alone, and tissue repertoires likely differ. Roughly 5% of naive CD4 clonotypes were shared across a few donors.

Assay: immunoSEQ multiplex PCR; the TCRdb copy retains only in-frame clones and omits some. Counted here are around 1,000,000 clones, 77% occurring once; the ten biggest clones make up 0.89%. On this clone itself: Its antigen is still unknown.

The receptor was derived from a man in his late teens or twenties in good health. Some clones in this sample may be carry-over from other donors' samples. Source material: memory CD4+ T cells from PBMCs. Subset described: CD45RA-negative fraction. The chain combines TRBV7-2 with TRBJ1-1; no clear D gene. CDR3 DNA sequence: TGTGCCAGCAGCTTGGTGATCGCGGCAGAAGCTTTCTTT. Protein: CASSLVIAAEAFF.